This TCR beta chain originates from a study of T cell responses to AZD1222 COVID-19 vaccine. A word on this clone: What it binds is unknown.

The CDR3 contains 16 residues. Per germline, CDR1 SGDLS and CDR2 YYNGEE. V shed 4 bases, J shed 3 bases, and the junction held 11 bases outside the gene matches. Method: immunoSEQ multiplex PCR; TCRdb's copy keeps in-frame clones and lacks some. The table has some 150,000 clones, about 92% seen once; the top ten hold over 0.8%. General study findings and limits: Seropositive AZD1222 recipients at baseline numbered only six or seven.

The chain combines TRBV9 with TRBJ2-7; 9 nucleotides align to TRBD2. The TCR sequence derives from an adult in good health. The sample consisted of peripheral blood, taken on day 0 of AZD1222 vaccination. The CDR3 is CASSRDPSGVLYEQYF. DNA for the CDR3: TGTGCCAGCAGCCGAGACCCTAGCGGGGTGCTCTACGAGCAGTACTTC.